Included here is one T cell receptor (beta chain) sequence, with context. Its antigen is as yet unknown. V shed 5 bases and J 3 bases; nucleotides not matched to a gene: 7. The germline gives CDR1 SEHNR, CDR2 FQNEAQ (reference sequence). The CDR3 length is 15 residues. Some clones are missing from TCRdb's copy, which holds only in-frame ones; the method was immunoSEQ multiplex PCR. The table shows 140,000 to 150,000 clones, with about 92% occurring only once. The data belong to a study of T cell responses to AZD1222 COVID-19 vaccine. Study-wide results and limits: Vaccine-related CD4 TCRs covered spike, predominating at 160-218 and 743-854.

This TCR was sampled from an adult in good health. V and J are TRBV7-9 and TRBJ2-3, with TRBD2 matching over 8 bases. This specimen consisted of peripheral blood, obtained on day 0 of AZD1222 vaccination. The CDR3 protein is CASSPGLGVTDTQYF. The CDR3 DNA follows: TGTGCCAGCAGCCCGGGACTAGGAGTGACAGATACGCAGTATTTT. The whole variable domain, remainder taken from reference TRBV7-9 and TRBJ2-3, is DTGVSQNPRHKITKRGQNVTFRCDPISEHNRLYWYRQTLGQGPEFLTYFQNEAQLEKSRLLSDRFSAERPKGSFSTLEIQRTEQGDSAMYLCASSPGLGVTDTQYFGPGTRLTVL.